The 2 T cell receptor beta chains below all came from one sample that was sequenced in a study of T cell repertoires in cytomegalovirus infection (dated by TCRdb to about 2019). The sample's treatment or condition label is to be understood as: in vitro stimulation with specific CMV peptide epitopes to enrich CMV-specific T cells. The sequencer was an Illumina HiSeq 1500. TCRdb cleaned the public reads at Q25 with fastp, built clones with MiXCR and kept in-frame beta chains. CDR3 protein sequences are deduplicated, and each keeps its most common genes and DNA. The sample data list some 590,000 distinct CDR3 sequences, and 40% of these were observed just once. The ten largest make up around 48% of the sample. Their cognate antigens are unknown. This specimen was cultured PBMCs, taken from culture after CMV antigen stimulation. All receptors come from a human donor in good health (CMV status not recorded). Some clones in this sample may be carry-over from other donors' samples.

This clonotype showed up just a few times. This chain uses TRBV19 with TRBJ2-2; tentatively, D is TRBD1 or TRBD2 (5 bases each). This CDR3 spans 14 amino acids. CDR1 is LNHDA, CDR2 SQIVND, per germline (reference sequence). V shed 6 bases and J shed 3 bases, with 11 bases lying between them. This CDR3 is CASSWDGDTGELFF. CDR3 nucleotide sequence: TGTGCCAGTAGCTGGGACGGTGACACCGGGGAGCTGTTTTTT.

This clonotype showed up just a few times. This chain connects TRBV7-2 to TRBJ2-1; a possible D gene is TRBD1 (6 bases). V dropped 5 bases and J dropped 0 bases, with 11 bases sitting between them. The germline CDR1 and CDR2 sequences are SGHTA and FQGNSA. This CDR3 is 15 amino acids long. CDR3 bases: TGTGCCAGCAGCCCCGACAGGAACTCCTACAATGAGCAGTTCTTC. Protein product: CASSPDRNSYNEQFF.